These 20 T cell receptor beta chains were all obtained from the same sample, sequenced in a study of OX40 agonist ivuxolimab in advanced cancers. Assay: immunoSEQ multiplex PCR; the TCRdb copy retains only in-frame clones and omits some. The sample has some 48,000 clones; 84% are singletons. This sample comprised CD4+ or CD8+ T cells sorted from blood, obtained in a trial of the OX40 agonist ivuxolimab. These receptor sequences come from an adult with an advanced solid tumor such as melanoma, head and neck, liver or kidney cancer.

The gene calls are TRBV6-1 and TRBJ2-7; 7 bases align to TRBD1. Looked up from germline, CDR1 is MNHNS and CDR2 is SASEGT. The CDR3 spans 13 residues. Trimming at V came to 10 bases and at J to 0 bases, leaving 6 bases not matched to a gene. For the CDR3, the DNA is TGTGCCATCCAACGGGACAGCTCCTACGAGCAGTACTTC. Protein sequence: CAIQRDSSYEQYF.

This clone was observed a single time. The chain recombines TRBV29-1 with TRBJ2-5, with a possible D match to TRBD1 (5 bases). Trimming shortened V by 2 bases and J by 3 bases, and 13 bases separated the two germline ends. Germline lookup yields CDR1 SQVTM and CDR2 ANQGSEA. The CDR3 is made up of 14 amino acids. In DNA form, the CDR3 reads TGCAGCGTTGAAATCCTCGACAGAGAAGAGACCCAGTACTTC. It specifies CSVEILDREETQYF.

The J gene is TRBJ1-1, the V gene TRBV7-2; D gene ambiguous. The CDR3 is 16 amino acids. CDR1 is SGHTA, CDR2 FQGNSA, per germline. V shed 1 base and J shed 0 bases, with 12 bases lying between them. CDR3 in amino acids: CASSLGFRGVNTEAFF. The CDR3, as DNA: TGTGCCAGCAGCTTAGGGTTCCGTGGGGTGAACACTGAAGCTTTCTTT.

V is TRBV28 and J is TRBJ2-1; 10 bases fit TRBD2. V was clipped by 5 bases and J by 4 bases; unmatched bases: 11. Germline lookup yields CDR1 MDHEN and CDR2 SYDVKM. This CDR3 comprises 17 residues. CDR3 residues: CASSNVPGLARYNEQFF. The CDR3 DNA follows: TGTGCCAGCAGTAACGTACCGGGACTAGCGAGATACAATGAGCAGTTCTTC.

The V gene is TRBV27, the J gene TRBJ1-3; D gene uncertain. With 2 bases removed from V and 0 bases from J, the gap between germline ends came to 11 bases. There are 16 residues in the CDR3. The germline CDR1 and CDR2 sequences are MNHEY and SMNVEV (reference sequence). Written as DNA, the CDR3 is TGTGCCAGCAGTTTAACATTGGCCTACTCTGGAAACACCATATATTTT. This gives the protein CASSLTLAYSGNTIYF.

The V gene is TRBV27, the J gene TRBJ2-7; 8 bases are shared with TRBD2. The CDR3 contains 13 residues. Per the germline V gene, CDR1 is MNHEY and CDR2 is SMNVEV (reference sequence). V lost 10 bases and J lost 1; bases outside the gene matches: 6. The CDR3 region is CATSGTSSYEQYF. The CDR3 region has the DNA TGTGCCACCTCCGGGACTAGTTCCTACGAGCAGTACTTC.

V gene TRBV5-1 combines with J gene TRBJ2-3, with 9 bases identical to TRBD1. With 0 bases clipped from V and 3 bases from J, the junction kept 11 bases outside the gene matches. The CDR3 length is 18 residues. Germline V lookup: CDR1 SGHRS, CDR2 YFSETQ. The chain's CDR3 is CASSLDTEGTGITDTQYF. The CDR3 DNA is TGCGCCAGCAGCTTGGACACAGAAGGGACAGGGATTACAGATACGCAGTATTTT.

The chain carries TRBV14 and TRBJ2-2, with TRBD1 identical over 8 bases. This CDR3 has 15 amino acids. Germline loops: CDR1 SGHDN, CDR2 FVKESK. J gave up 5 bases and V 2 bases, and 4 bases lay outside the gene matches. CDR3 sequence reads: CASSQPDRGTGELFF. CDR3 DNA: TGTGCCAGCAGCCAACCCGACAGGGGTACCGGGGAGCTGTTTTTT.

This clone is medium-sized (0.01 to 0.1%) within its sample. The CDR3: CASSIVSYQPQHF. Here the CDR3 DNA reads TGTGCCAGCAGCATTGTAAGCTATCAGCCCCAGCATTTT. V usage is TRBV21-1 and J usage is TRBJ1-5. TRBV21-1 is a pseudogene. This CDR3 is 13 amino acids long.

V is TRBV9 and J is TRBJ1-2, with TRBD1 as a possible D gene (6 bases). Germline V gene lookup returns CDR1 SGDLS and CDR2 YYNGEE. The CDR3 is 13 residues long. The V end lost 3 bases, the J end lost 4 bases, and 10 bases lay between the germline ends. The CDR3 is CASSGGGFYGYTF. The CDR3 DNA is TGTGCCAGCAGCGGAGGGGGTTTCTATGGCTACACCTTC.

The chain recombines TRBV30 with TRBJ1-1; the match to TRBD1 covers 11 bases. The CDR3 runs 14 residues. Germline V CDR1 and CDR2: GTSNPN, SVGIG (reference sequence). J was trimmed by 4 bases and V by 5 bases; bases with no gene match: 6. DNA for the CDR3: TGTGCCTGGGTACCAGGGACAGGGGGCACTGAAGCTTTCTTT. As protein: CAWVPGTGGTEAFF.

This clone came up once. V and J are TRBV7-3 and TRBJ2-5; tentative D call: TRBD2 (6 bases). Per germline, CDR1 SGHTA and CDR2 FQGTGA. V lost 0 bases and J lost 5, with 10 bases in between. This CDR3 contains 14 residues. The CDR3 region is CASSLTGGGETQYF. The CDR3 nucleotides read TGTGCCAGCAGCTTAACGGGAGGTGGGGAGACCCAGTACTTC.

The chain carries TRBV28 and TRBJ2-3; 9 bases map to TRBD2. The CDR3 sequence is 19 residues long. With 6 bases clipped from V and 5 bases from J, the junction kept 21 bases outside the gene matches. CDR1 and CDR2 from the germline V gene are MDHEN and SYDVKM. CDR3 bases: TGTGCCAGCAGCTATACAGCGGGGGGCGGACTTACCGGGGAAGATACGCAGTATTTT. Translating gives CASSYTAGGGLTGEDTQYF.

The CDR3 sequence: CASSQDPSSYEQYF. The CDR3 DNA follows: TGTGCCAGCAGCCAAGATCCCTCCTCCTACGAGCAGTACTTC. This chain links TRBV14 with TRBJ2-7; D uncertain. Germline assignment: CDR1 SGHDN and CDR2 FVKESK. V was trimmed by 0 bases and J by 0 bases, leaving 6 bases between them. The CDR3 covers 14 residues.

The J gene is TRBJ2-7, the V gene TRBV5-5; 10 nucleotides agree with TRBD1. With V trimmed by 4 bases and J by 2 bases, 3 bases remained unmatched. Germline lookup yields CDR1 SGHKS and CDR2 YYEKEE (reference sequence). The CDR3 has 14 residues. Written as DNA, the CDR3 is TGTGCCAGCAGCGCCGGACAGGGGGCCTACGAGCAGTACTTC. Its translation is CASSAGQGAYEQYF.

The V gene is TRBV19, the J gene TRBJ1-1; 7 nucleotides agree with TRBD1. V lost 3 bases and J lost 1; bases outside the gene matches: 8. From germline, CDR1 is LNHDA and CDR2 SQIVND (reference sequence). The CDR3 is 16 residues long. The CDR3 DNA sequence: TGTGCCAGTAGTATCAGGGGGGACGACGGGAACACTGAAGCTTTCTTT. Encoded protein: CASSIRGDDGNTEAFF.

The chain links TRBV27 to TRBJ2-3; TRBD2 might be the D (6 bases). Germline V gives CDR1 MNHEY, CDR2 SMNVEV (reference sequence). Trimming removed 5 bases from V and 1 base from J, with 13 bases in between. The CDR3 extends over 15 amino acids. CDR3 sequence reads: CASSIGSLGTDTQYF. DNA of the CDR3: TGTGCCAGCAGTATCGGGAGCCTCGGCACAGATACGCAGTATTTT.

The chain couples TRBV7-9 to TRBJ2-5; D possibly corresponds to TRBD1 (5 bases). The CDR3 has 12 residues. Trimming left V 6 bases short and J 3 bases short, with 8 bases between. CDR1 is SEHNR and CDR2 is FQNEAQ in the germline V gene (reference sequence). In DNA, the CDR3 is TGTGCCAGCAGTCAAGGGGAAGAGACCCAGTACTTC. This translates into CASSQGEETQYF.

The chain employs TRBV19 and TRBJ2-1, with TRBD1 identical over 10 bases. The CDR3 totals 17 residues. CDR1 and CDR2 from the germline V gene are LNHDA and SQIVND (reference sequence). V was clipped by 4 bases and J by 3 bases; unmatched bases: 9. The CDR3 sequence is CASSTTGGDVVYNEQFF. The CDR3 DNA sequence: TGTGCCAGTAGTACGACAGGGGGCGACGTGGTCTACAATGAGCAGTTCTTC.

The V and J genes are TRBV27 and TRBJ1-5; D unresolved. The CDR3 extends over 13 amino acids. V gave up 4 bases and J gave up 6 bases, with 10 bases separating them. Per germline, CDR1 MNHEY and CDR2 SMNVEV (reference sequence). For the CDR3, the DNA is TGTGCCAGCAGTTACCGGGCGGGTCAGCCCCAGCATTTT. It translates to CASSYRAGQPQHF.